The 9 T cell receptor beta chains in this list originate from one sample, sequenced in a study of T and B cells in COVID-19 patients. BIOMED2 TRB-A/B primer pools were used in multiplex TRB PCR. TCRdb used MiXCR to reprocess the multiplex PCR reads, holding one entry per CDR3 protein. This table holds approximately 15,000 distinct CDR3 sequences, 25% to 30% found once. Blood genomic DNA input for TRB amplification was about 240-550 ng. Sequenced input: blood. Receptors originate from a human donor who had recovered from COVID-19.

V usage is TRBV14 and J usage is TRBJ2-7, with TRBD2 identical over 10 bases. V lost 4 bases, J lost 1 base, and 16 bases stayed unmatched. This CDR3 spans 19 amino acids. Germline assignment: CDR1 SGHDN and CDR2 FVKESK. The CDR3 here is CASSPLVGVAGGISYEQYF. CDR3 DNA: TGTGCCAGCAGCCCCCTAGTTGGAGTAGCGGGAGGAATTTCCTACGAGCAGTACTTC.

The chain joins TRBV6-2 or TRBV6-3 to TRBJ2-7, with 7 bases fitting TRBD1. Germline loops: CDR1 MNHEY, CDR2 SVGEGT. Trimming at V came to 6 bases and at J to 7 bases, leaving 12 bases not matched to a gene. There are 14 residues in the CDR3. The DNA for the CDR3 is TGTGCCAGCAGCGAACAACAGGGGTTCGATGAGCAGTACTTC. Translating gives CASSEQQGFDEQYF.

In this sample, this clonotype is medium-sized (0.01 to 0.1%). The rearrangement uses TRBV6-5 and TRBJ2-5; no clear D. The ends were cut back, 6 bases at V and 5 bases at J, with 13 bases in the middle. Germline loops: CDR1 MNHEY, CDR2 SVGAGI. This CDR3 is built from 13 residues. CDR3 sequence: CASSPPELETQYF. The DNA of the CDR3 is TGTGCCAGCAGCCCCCCGGAACTTGAGACCCAGTACTTC.

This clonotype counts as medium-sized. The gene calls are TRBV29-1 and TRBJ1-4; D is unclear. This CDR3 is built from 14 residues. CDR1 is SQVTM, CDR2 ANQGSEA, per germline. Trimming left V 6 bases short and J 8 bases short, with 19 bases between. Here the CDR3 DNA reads TGCAGCGTGAGGAGCGCAGGTGAAAAAGAAAAACTGTTTTTT. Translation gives CSVRSAGEKEKLFF. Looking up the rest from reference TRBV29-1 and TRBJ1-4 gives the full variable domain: SAVISQKPSRDICQRGTSLTIQCQVDSQVTMMFWYRQQPGQSLTLIATANQGSEATYESGFVIDKFPISRPNLTFSTLTVSNMSPEDSSIYLCSVRSAGEKEKLFFGSGTQLSVL.

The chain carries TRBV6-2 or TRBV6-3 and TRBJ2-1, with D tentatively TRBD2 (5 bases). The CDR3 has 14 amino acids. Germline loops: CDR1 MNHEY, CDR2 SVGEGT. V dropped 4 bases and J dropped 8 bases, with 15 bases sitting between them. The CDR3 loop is CASSFRGSYYEQFF. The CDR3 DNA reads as TGTGCCAGCAGTTTTAGAGGGTCGTACTATGAGCAGTTCTTC.

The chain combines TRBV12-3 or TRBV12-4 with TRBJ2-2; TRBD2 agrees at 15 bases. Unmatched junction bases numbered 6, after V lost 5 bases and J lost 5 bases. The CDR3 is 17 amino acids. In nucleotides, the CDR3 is TGTGCCAGCAGTCGGACTAGCGGGGGGGCTATAACCGGGGAGCTGTTTTTT. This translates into CASSRTSGGAITGELFF.

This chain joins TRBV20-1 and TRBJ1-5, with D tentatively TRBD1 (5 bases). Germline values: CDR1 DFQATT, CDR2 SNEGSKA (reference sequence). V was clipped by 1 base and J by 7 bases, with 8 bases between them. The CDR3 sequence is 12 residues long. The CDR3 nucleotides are TGCAGTGCTAGAGCCACAGGACAGCCCCAGCATTTT. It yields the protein CSARATGQPQHF.

The CDR3 DNA reads TGTGCCAGCAGCTTCCAACGGTTTAATGAAAAACTGTTTTTT. This sequence encodes CASSFQRFNEKLFF. The chain has TRBV11-3 and TRBJ1-4; no reliable D call. The CDR3 is 14 residues long. V was pared by 3 bases and J by 4 bases, with 9 bases between. The V gene's germline CDR1 is SGHNT and CDR2 YENEEA.

The CDR3 reads CASKKGESLYNEQFF. Here the CDR3 DNA reads TGTGCCAGCAAAAAGGGGGAGTCTCTATACAATGAGCAGTTCTTC. J is TRBJ2-1 and V is TRBV6-2 or TRBV6-3; D may be TRBD1 (6 bases). The CDR3 runs to 15 residues. CDR1 is MNHEY and CDR2 is SVGEGT in the germline V gene. V was clipped by 7 bases and J by 4 bases, with 17 bases between them.